The 8 T cell receptor delta chains reported below all come from one sample, sequenced in a study of Vδ1+ human thymocytes. RNA was extracted from the cells and then reverse transcribed. CDR3 amplicons came from multiplex PCR with pooled V-gene forward and constant-region reverse primers. TCRdb called clones from the multiplex PCR reads again using CATT. The profile shows approximately 25,000 delta-chain clones, around 28% of them singletons. These receptors are not linked to any known antigen. The study, taken as a whole, reports: Thymic TRG and TRD repertoires appeared highly polyclonal, with Gaussian CDR3 length distributions.

The sequencing input was Vdelta1+ gamma-delta thymocytes from the thymus. The sample's subset: FACS-sorted CD3+ TCRalphabeta- TCRVdelta1+ TCRVdelta2- thymocytes. Every receptor here comes from a boy younger than two who had congenital heart surgery.

Only a few counts were recorded for this clone. V usage is TRDV1 and J usage is TRDJ1, with 8 bases identical to TRDD3. The junction had 12 bases not matched to a gene; V was cut back by 0 bases and J by 0 bases. The germline CDR1 and CDR2 sequences are TSWWSYY and QGS. This CDR3 is 19 amino acids long. Written as DNA, the CDR3 is TGTGCTCTTGGGGAACTGGGAGTTGGTGGGGGATCGTACACCGATAAACTCATCTTT. This gives the protein CALGELGVGGGSYTDKLIF.

The chain carries TRDV1 and TRDJ1; a possible D gene is TRDD2 (5 bases). Trimming left V 2 bases short and J 1 base short, with 20 bases between. Germline CDR1 TSWWSYY, CDR2 QGS. This CDR3 region has 18 residues. The CDR3 sequence: CALGEKRSITYITDKLIF. Here the CDR3 DNA reads TGTGCTCTTGGGGAAAAGCGTTCTATTACCTACATCACCGATAAACTCATCTTT.

The chain employs TRDV1 and TRDJ1, with D unresolved. Per germline, CDR1 TSWWSYY and CDR2 QGS. Trimming took off 4 bases at V and 0 bases at J, with 18 bases between the two ends. The CDR3 has 17 residues. The CDR3 DNA sequence: TGTGCTCTTGGGGGGGTCGGTGTAGTTAGGTACACCGATAAACTCATCTTT. Translation: CALGGVGVVRYTDKLIF.

This clone was observed a few times. V and J are TRDV1 and TRDJ1; TRDD3 matches at 9 bases. The CDR3 length is 23 residues. Germline CDR1 reads TSWWSYY; CDR2 reads QGS. After removal of 0 bases from V and 0 bases from J, the junction contained 23 bases not matched to a gene. The CDR3 protein is CALGELRLPQILGEQRYTDKLIF. CDR3 coding DNA: TGTGCTCTTGGGGAACTAAGATTGCCGCAGATACTGGGGGAGCAAAGATACACCGATAAACTCATCTTT.

This chain links TRDV1 with TRDJ1, with 13 bases that match TRDD3. The CDR3 has 24 amino acids. Germline CDR1 and CDR2: TSWWSYY and QGS. The V segment lost 1 base and the J segment 3 bases; nucleotides outside the gene matches: 26. CDR3 sequence (DNA): TGTGCTCTTGGGGAACCGGCTTCCTACCTAACTGGGGGATACGGGCGGTCGTGGGCCGATAAACTCATCTTT. Protein sequence: CALGEPASYLTGGYGRSWADKLIF.

This clone has more than one count but fewer than ten. The chain is built from TRDV1 and TRDJ1; 10 bases map to TRDD3. The CDR3 spans 19 residues. V gave up 3 bases and J gave up 3 bases; unmatched junction bases: 16. Germline CDR1 TSWWSYY, CDR2 QGS. CDR3 DNA: TGTGCTCTTGGGGATCCCTTCGGCACCTGGGGGATAAAGTCCGATAAACTCATCTTT. It encodes CALGDPFGTWGIKSDKLIF.

This clone was seen a handful of times. Other DNA sequences in this specimen translate into the identical CDR3. J is TRDJ1 and V is TRDV1, with 7 bases lining up with TRDD2. V shed 3 bases and J 0 bases; nucleotides not matched to a gene: 28. The CDR3 is made up of 23 amino acids. Germline lookup yields CDR1 TSWWSYY and CDR2 QGS. Here the CDR3 DNA reads TGTGCTCTTGGGGACTCTTCCTTCCTGCGTCTCGGGGGTTTCTTCATGTACACCGATAAACTCATCTTT. It yields the protein CALGDSSFLRLGGFFMYTDKLIF.

The V gene is TRDV1, the J gene TRDJ1; 13 bases match TRDD3. CDR1 is TSWWSYY and CDR2 is QGS in the germline V gene. Trimming removed 1 base from V and 11 bases from J; junction bases left unmatched: 19. The CDR3 is made up of 19 amino acids. The CDR3 is CALGERAWHILGDTIELIF. The CDR3, as DNA: TGTGCTCTTGGGGAACGGGCGTGGCATATACTGGGGGATACGATAGAGCTCATCTTT.